This TCR beta chain was recorded in a study of blood T cell repertoires in COVID-19. Study-level information: Nucleic acid was either cDNA or gDNA, and it came from T cells, B-cell-depleted T cells, or PBMCs.

CDR3 size: 14 residues. The V gene lost 8 bases and the J gene lost 7 bases, with 20 bases spanning the gap. Germline CDR1 and CDR2: LGHDT and YNNKEL (reference sequence). Sequencing was performed with immunoSEQ multiplex PCR; in TCRdb, only in-frame clones are kept and a portion is missing. The sample carries tens of thousands of clones, 89% recorded once. V and J are TRBV3-1 (or the pseudogene TRBV3-2) and TRBJ1-2, with D unclear. This clonotype originated in a woman in her sixties or seventies with active COVID-19. The specimen sequenced was peripheral blood. CDR3 nucleotide sequence: TGTGCCAGCTCTTCATACTGGGGAGGTGGTGGCTACACCTTC. Protein sequence: CASSSYWGGGGYTF.